This T cell receptor beta chain derives from a study of OX40 agonist ivuxolimab in advanced cancers. Study-wide results and limits: Doses of 0.1 to 3.0 mg/kg were accompanied by clonal expansion of CD4+ and CD8+ blood T cells by week 6.

With regard to this clone: The target antigen is unknown. An end of the junction differs from the germline gene, which may be a read error.

At baseline, cycle 4 day 1, and cycle 7 day 1, blood was sampled. This CDR3 has 11 amino acids. Germline-derived CDR1 and CDR2 are DFQATT and SNEGSKA (reference sequence). The protocol was immunoSEQ multiplex PCR, while the TCRdb copy is restricted to in-frame clones and leaves out a portion. The data hold tens of thousands of clones, with about 90% observed a single time. The source of this sequence is an adult with an advanced solid tumor such as melanoma, head and neck, liver or kidney cancer. V is TRBV20-1 and J is TRBJ1-4; 8 bases map to TRBD1. The source material was CD4+ or CD8+ T cells sorted from blood, sampled in a trial of the OX40 agonist ivuxolimab. The CDR3 is CSAEGGGTGSF. CDR3 DNA sequence: TGCAGTGCAGAGGGGGGAGGGACAGGTAGTTTT.